This is a list of T cell receptor beta chains from one sample in a study of monozygotic twins with inflammatory bowel disease. TCRdb processed the 5' RACE reads again and assigns one entry to each CDR3 protein, with no DNA. The sample is made up of roughly 150,000 distinct CDR3 sequences, and the top ten hold approximately 2.8% of it. The sample comprised blood. The receptors originated from a human donor with ulcerative colitis or Crohn's disease, or a healthy co-twin of an affected twin (not recorded which). Each CDR3 is given with its conserved first and last residue.

v_call,j_call,cdr3_aa
TRBV27,TRBJ2-5,CASSSGLAESTQYF
TRBV19,TRBJ2-3,CASNWGTDTQYF
TRBV28,TRBJ2-1,CASSFNGGREPWDF
TRBV7-6,TRBJ2-1,CASTDHRAYEQFF
TRBV5-4,TRBJ2-3,CASSPWRVTDTQYF
TRBV9,TRBJ1-1,CASSARQNTEAFF
TRBV28,TRBJ1-5,CASKIRGHSNQPQHF
TRBV5-4,TRBJ2-1,CASSLDGHPYNEQFF
TRBV7-9,TRBJ1-2,CASSPRTGSGGYTF
TRBV11-3,TRBJ1-1,CAGSSGPLNTEAFF
TRBV28,TRBJ1-6,CASRRGKGSYNSPLHF
TRBV11-3,TRBJ2-5,CASSPTGVAETQYF
TRBV28,TRBJ2-6,CASSLYRTGSGANVLTF
TRBV11-2,TRBJ2-7,CASSFRTSGYEQYF
TRBV7-2,TRBJ2-7,CASSFGEGYEQYF
TRBV7-6,TRBJ2-2,CASSLEGGAELFF
TRBV7-3,TRBJ2-5,CASSQGDAQYF
TRBV29-1,TRBJ2-7,CSVEVAYEQYF
TRBV7-6,TRBJ2-1,CASSLVAGGGNEQFF
TRBV5-1,TRBJ1-4,CASSLGGGEKKEKLFF
TRBV15,TRBJ2-3,CATVGGGVRDTQYF
TRBV28,TRBJ2-3,CASTQDLHAGGGDTQYF
TRBV12-3/TRBV12-4,TRBJ1-6,CASTHSTGKGYSPLHF
TRBV29-1,TRBJ2-1,CSVGTRRLGNEQFF
TRBV5-1,TRBJ2-1,CASMGAGRLNEQFF
TRBV3-1,TRBJ2-1,CASSRRDYRDNEQFF
TRBV7-2,TRBJ2-7,CARLVNYEQYF
TRBV5-6,TRBJ2-2,CASSSSVGLSLSGELFF
TRBV9,TRBJ1-4,CASSADGSATNEKLFF
TRBV9,TRBJ2-1,CASSVASTYEQFF
TRBV5-5,TRBJ1-2,CASSLDRARYGYTF
TRBV3-1,TRBJ2-1,CASSQVGAGGYNEQFF
TRBV10-3,TRBJ1-1,CAISESDTKFRNTEAFF
TRBV5-5,TRBJ2-5,CASSSGESGETQYF
TRBV4-3,TRBJ2-2,CASSQVVSNTGELFF
TRBV7-9,TRBJ2-7,CASSPTSGFPYEQYF
TRBV18,TRBJ2-7,CASSPQTSGTYEQYF
TRBV28,TRBJ2-1,CASSLLYFWGRSSYNEQFF
TRBV24-1,TRBJ2-3,CATSDNIPADGLDTQYF
TRBV14,TRBJ1-2,CASSQVNDIRLNYGYTF
TRBV29-1,TRBJ2-3,CSVIRQGRTDTQYF
TRBV6-1,TRBJ1-2,CASRRDRLRGGYTF
TRBV13,TRBJ2-1,CASSSLEGRDDNEQFF
TRBV18,TRBJ1-2,CASSPPQGAAYGYTF
TRBV6-1,TRBJ2-3,CASTQGTSGRMGTDTQYF